This paragraph reports one T cell receptor (beta chain). The antigen is unknown. This entry belongs to a study of circulating and synovial CD4+ cells in juvenile arthritis. Using immunoSEQ multiplex PCR, the repertoire was profiled, and TCRdb retains in-frame clones only, with some absent. The table records about 30,000 clones, over 85% of them present only once. The CDR3 loop spans 13 amino acids. Germline V lookup: CDR1 LNHDA, CDR2 SQIVND (reference sequence). V was shortened by 7 bases and J by 7 bases, with 16 bases between the two germline ends. Whole-study findings and limits: Vbeta family usage analysis did not detect the pathogenic-like versus bulk difference. Overlap with synovium rose as more T cells were sequenced.

The chain recombines TRBV19 with TRBJ1-1; TRBD1 might be the D (6 bases). The receptor was isolated from a human donor with juvenile idiopathic arthritis. The material sequenced was CD4+ T cells from blood. The CDR3 DNA sequence: TGTGCCAGTACCAAGACAGGTAGGGTTGAAGCTTTCTTT. Translation gives CASTKTGRVEAFF.